This T cell receptor beta chain was captured by sequencing in a study of T-cell memory formation after mild COVID-19. Overall study: Across donors, TCR clusters were largely donor specific. Study observations and caveats: The study found contracting CD4+ clones mainly in CM and EM and contracting CD8+ clones in EMRA.

This CDR3 region has 14 residues. The germline V and J ends were trimmed by 6 bases and 6 bases, with 20 bases remaining between them. Germline-derived CDR1 and CDR2 are DFQATT and SNEGSKA (reference sequence). TCRdb reprocessed the 5' RACE reads via MiXCR and lists one record per CDR3 protein. The sample holds some 450,000 distinct CDR3 sequences; roughly 20% are singletons and the top ten take roughly 8%. Turning to this clonotype: Antigen unknown.

This clonotype originated in an adult woman who had mild COVID-19 (a few samples of this study predate the infection). Cell type and time point are not known. Sequenced sample: PBMCs or a T cell subset sorted from them (not recorded which). The V gene is TRBV20-1, the J gene TRBJ1-2, with D tentatively TRBD1 (5 bases). CDR3 loop: CSAPQARTYHGYTF. The DNA for the CDR3 is TGCAGTGCCCCACAGGCCAGGACCTACCATGGCTACACCTTC.